The 10 T cell receptor beta chains below all came from one sample that was sequenced in a study of control samples from healthy donors and cancer patients. Libraries were prepared by immunoSEQ multiplex PCR; TCRdb keeps only in-frame clonotypes and omits some of them. The table has 70,000 or so clones, about 80% seen once. The sequenced material came from blood. The receptors here all came from a man between 50 and 59 years old in good health.

This chain links TRBV3-1 (or the pseudogene TRBV3-2) with TRBJ2-1; tentatively, D is TRBD2 (7 bases). The germline V gene has CDR1 LGHDT and CDR2 YNNKEL (reference sequence). The V gene lost 4 bases and the J gene lost 0 bases, with 19 bases spanning the gap. The CDR3 totals 18 residues. CDR3 bases: TGTGCCAGCAGCCTCGGGTCTGGGGGGGCAGGCTCCTACAATGAGCAGTTCTTC. Translation gives CASSLGSGGAGSYNEQFF.

This clone was seen a handful of times. The CDR3: CASTRTTGDSPLHF. The CDR3 region has the DNA TGTGCCAGCACCCGAACGACAGGGGATTCACCCCTCCACTTT. This rearrangement joins TRBV6-5 to TRBJ1-6; 8 nucleotides line up with TRBD1. V shed 7 bases, J shed 8 bases, and the junction held 7 bases outside the gene matches. Germline V gene sequence: CDR1 MNHEY, CDR2 SVGAGI. This CDR3 is 14 amino acids long.

The chain is built from TRBV4-3 and TRBJ1-2; 7 bases fit TRBD1. The J segment lost 4 bases and the V segment lost 2 bases, leaving 4 bases of the junction unmatched. Germline CDR1 reads LGHNA; CDR2 reads YSLEER. The CDR3 spans 14 residues. The CDR3 loop reads CASSQSRDSYGYTF. For the CDR3, the DNA is TGCGCCAGCAGCCAATCCCGGGACAGCTATGGCTACACCTTC.

CDR3 sequence reads: CASSPTESGANVLTF. In DNA, the CDR3 is TGTGCCAGCAGCCCGACAGAGTCTGGGGCCAACGTCCTGACTTTC. This chain joins TRBV6-2 or TRBV6-3 and TRBJ2-6; possibly TRBD1 for D (5 bases). The CDR3 contains 15 residues. Germline V gene lookup returns CDR1 MNHEY and CDR2 SVGEGT. V was pared by 6 bases and J by 1 base, with 10 bases between.

The table lists this clone with a few counts. The chain joins TRBV6-5 to TRBJ2-5; possibly TRBD2 for D (6 bases). The germline V gene encodes CDR1 MNHEY and CDR2 SVGAGI. Deletions cut 0 bases from V and 6 bases from J, with 17 bases between. The CDR3 runs 16 residues. The chain's CDR3 is CASSYSSGRPSKTQYF. The CDR3 DNA follows: TGTGCCAGCAGTTACTCTAGCGGCAGGCCCTCCAAGACCCAGTACTTC.

The gene calls are TRBV5-6 and TRBJ2-7; no clear D gene. This CDR3 spans 13 amino acids. CDR1 is SGHDT and CDR2 is YYEEEE in the germline V gene. Trimming took 1 base from V and 3 from J, leaving 8 bases between them. This chain's CDR3 is CASSLRRDYEQYF. Written as DNA, the CDR3 is TGTGCCAGCAGCTTGAGGAGAGACTACGAGCAGTACTTC.

This clone was seen more than once but under ten times. The chain carries TRBV27 and TRBJ1-2; no definite D call. Trimming cost V 3 bases and J 8 bases, with 16 bases left between them. The CDR3 extends over 14 amino acids. Germline loops: CDR1 MNHEY, CDR2 SMNVEV (reference sequence). CDR3 protein: CASSFEGPRRGYTF. DNA for the CDR3: TGTGCCAGCAGTTTTGAGGGCCCTAGGAGGGGCTACACCTTC.

This clone was seen more than once but under ten times. The chain joins TRBV27 to TRBJ1-1, with TRBD1 matching 8 bases. Per the germline V gene, CDR1 is MNHEY and CDR2 is SMNVEV (reference sequence). CDR3 size: 15 residues. V dropped 6 bases and J dropped 3; count of bases not matched to a gene: 9. Here the CDR3 DNA reads TGTGCCAGCAGCGAATTACAGGGGGAGCACACTGAAGCTTTCTTT. Its protein product is CASSELQGEHTEAFF.

This rearrangement joins TRBV10-3 to TRBJ1-4; D not resolved. Germline V gene lookup returns CDR1 ENHRY and CDR2 SYGVKD. The CDR3 loop spans 16 amino acids. Trimming left V 4 bases short and J 0 bases short, with 12 bases between. In nucleotides, the CDR3 is TGTGCCATCAGTGGTGAAGGCGTTGCAACTAATGAAAAACTGTTTTTT. Encoded protein: CAISGEGVATNEKLFF.

The rearrangement links TRBV30 to TRBJ1-6, with TRBD1 matching 9 bases. The CDR3 is made up of 15 amino acids. V gave up 5 bases and J gave up 8 bases; unmatched junction bases: 10. Germline loops: CDR1 GTSNPN, CDR2 SVGIG (reference sequence). Written as DNA, the CDR3 is TGTGCCTGGGCTTTAGAGGGGACAGGGTATTCACCCCTCCACTTT. This gives the protein CAWALEGTGYSPLHF.